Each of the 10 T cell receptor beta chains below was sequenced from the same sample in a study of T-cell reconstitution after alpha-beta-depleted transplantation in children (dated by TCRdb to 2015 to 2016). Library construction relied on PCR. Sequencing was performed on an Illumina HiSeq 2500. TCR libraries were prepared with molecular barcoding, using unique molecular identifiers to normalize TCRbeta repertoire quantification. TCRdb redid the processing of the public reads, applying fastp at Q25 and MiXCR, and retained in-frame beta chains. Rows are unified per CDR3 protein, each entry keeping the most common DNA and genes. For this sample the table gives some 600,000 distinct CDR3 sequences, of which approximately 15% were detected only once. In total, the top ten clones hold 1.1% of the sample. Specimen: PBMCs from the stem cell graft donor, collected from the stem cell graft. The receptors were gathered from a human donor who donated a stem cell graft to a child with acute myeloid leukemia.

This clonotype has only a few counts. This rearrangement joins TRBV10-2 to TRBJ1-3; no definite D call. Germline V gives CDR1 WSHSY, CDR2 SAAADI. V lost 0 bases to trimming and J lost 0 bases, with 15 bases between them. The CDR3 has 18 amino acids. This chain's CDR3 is CASSESREVFRSGNTIYF. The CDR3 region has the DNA TGCGCCAGCAGTGAGTCGAGGGAGGTTTTTCGCTCTGGAAACACCATATATTTT.

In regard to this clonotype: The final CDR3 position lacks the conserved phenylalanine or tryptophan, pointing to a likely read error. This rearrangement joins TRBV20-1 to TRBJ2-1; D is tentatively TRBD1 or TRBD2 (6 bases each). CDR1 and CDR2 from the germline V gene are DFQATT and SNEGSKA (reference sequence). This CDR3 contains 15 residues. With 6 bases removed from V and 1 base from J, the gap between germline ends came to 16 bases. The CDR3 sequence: CSARRGSGSYNEQFC. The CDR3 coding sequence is TGCAGTGCCCGGAGGGGGTCAGGGTCCTACAATGAGCAGTTCTGC.

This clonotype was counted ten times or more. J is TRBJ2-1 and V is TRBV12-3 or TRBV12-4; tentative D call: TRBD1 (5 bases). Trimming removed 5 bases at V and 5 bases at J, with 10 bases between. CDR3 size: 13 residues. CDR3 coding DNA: TGTGCCAGCAGTCCCGACAGAAACAATGAGCAGTTCTTC. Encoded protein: CASSPDRNNEQFF.

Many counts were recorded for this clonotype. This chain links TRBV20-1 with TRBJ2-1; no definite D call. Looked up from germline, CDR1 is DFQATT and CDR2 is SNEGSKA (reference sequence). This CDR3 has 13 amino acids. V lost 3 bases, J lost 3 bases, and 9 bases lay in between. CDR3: CSARTPRYNEQFF. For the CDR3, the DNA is TGCAGTGCTAGGACCCCGCGCTACAATGAGCAGTTCTTC.

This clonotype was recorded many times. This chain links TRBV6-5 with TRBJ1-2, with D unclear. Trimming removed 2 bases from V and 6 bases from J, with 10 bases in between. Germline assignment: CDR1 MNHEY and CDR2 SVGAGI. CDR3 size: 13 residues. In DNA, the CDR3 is TGTGCCAGCAGTTACACGGACGGAGATGGCTACACCTTC. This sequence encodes CASSYTDGDGYTF.

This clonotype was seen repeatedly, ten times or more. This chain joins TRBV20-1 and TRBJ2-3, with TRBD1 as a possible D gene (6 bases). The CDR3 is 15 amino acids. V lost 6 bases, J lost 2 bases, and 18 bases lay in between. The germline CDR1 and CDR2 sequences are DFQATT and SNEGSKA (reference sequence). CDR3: CSATLGQLLTDTQYF. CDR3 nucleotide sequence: TGCAGTGCGACCCTCGGACAGCTCCTCACAGATACGCAGTATTTT.

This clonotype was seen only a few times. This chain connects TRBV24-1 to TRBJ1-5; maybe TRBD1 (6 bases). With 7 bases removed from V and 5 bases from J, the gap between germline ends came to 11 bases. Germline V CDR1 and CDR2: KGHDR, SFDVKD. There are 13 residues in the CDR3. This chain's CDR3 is CATSRGSHQPQHF. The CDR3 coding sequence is TGTGCCACCAGCAGGGGCAGTCATCAGCCCCAGCATTTT.

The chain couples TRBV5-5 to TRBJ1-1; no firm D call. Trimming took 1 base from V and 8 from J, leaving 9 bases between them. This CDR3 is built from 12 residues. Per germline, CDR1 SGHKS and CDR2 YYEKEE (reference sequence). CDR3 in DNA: TGTGCCAGCAGCTTGCGGGAGGTCGAAGCTTTCTTT. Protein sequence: CASSLREVEAFF.

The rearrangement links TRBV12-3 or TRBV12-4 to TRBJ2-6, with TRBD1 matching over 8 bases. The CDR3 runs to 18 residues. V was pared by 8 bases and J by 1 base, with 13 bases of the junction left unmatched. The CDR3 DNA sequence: TGTGCCAGCTGCTCCGGGACAGGTATTTCTTCTGGGGCCAACGTCCTGACTTTC. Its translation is CASCSGTGISSGANVLTF.

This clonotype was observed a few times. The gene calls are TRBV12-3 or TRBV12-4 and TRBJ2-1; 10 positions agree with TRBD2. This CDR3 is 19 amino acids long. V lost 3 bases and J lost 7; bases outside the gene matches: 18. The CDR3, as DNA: TGTGCCAGCAGTTTCGGCAGGGGACTCACTAGCGGGGATAGGAATGAGCAGTTCTTC. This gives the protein CASSFGRGLTSGDRNEQFF.